This TCR beta chain derives from a study of T cell responses to AZD1222 COVID-19 vaccine. Second-dose intervals of approximately 4 or approximately 12 weeks were pooled. With respect to this clone: The antigen remains undetermined.

Study findings and constraints: The donor cohort was predominantly white British with a female majority, and clonal diversity may have been underestimated. Just six people given AZD1222 tested seropositive at baseline. Researchers report vaccine-associated CD4 TCRs spanning spike, with dominance at 160-218 and 743-854.

TCRdb keeps only in-frame clones here, not all; method: immunoSEQ multiplex PCR. The sample has 95,000 to 150,000 clones, over 80% seen once; the top ten hold over 7.5%. Trimming took 4 bases from V and 3 from J; bases not matched to a gene: 10. This CDR3 is built from 16 residues. The V gene's germline CDR1 is SGHKS and CDR2 YYEKEE (reference sequence). V and J are TRBV5-5 and TRBJ1-3, with 7 bases that match TRBD1. The TCR originated in an adult who received the AZD1222 COVID-19 vaccine. Material: peripheral blood, obtained 28 days after the second AZD1222 dose. CDR3 sequence reads: CASSRLGGGSGNTIYF. In DNA, the CDR3 is TGTGCCAGCAGCCGTCTCGGAGGGGGCAGTGGAAACACCATATATTTT. Complete variable domain (other parts from reference TRBV5-5 and TRBJ1-3): DAGVTQSPTHLIKTRGQQVTLRCSPISGHKSVSWYQQVLGQGPQFIFQYYEKEERGRGNFPDRFSARQFPNYSSELNVNALLLGDSALYLCASSRLGGGSGNTIYFGEGSWLTVV.